These 29 T cell receptor beta chains were all obtained from the same sample, sequenced in a study of shared clonotypes between healthy human individuals. Sequencing was performed with immunoSEQ multiplex PCR; in TCRdb, only in-frame clones are kept and a portion is missing. The table lists approximately 1.9 million clones, around 93% of them singletons. Selected positively for CCR7 and CD45RO-negative, naive CD8 cells excluded terminally differentiated effector memory CD45RA+ cells. Sequenced input: naive CD8+ T cells from PBMCs. The origin of the receptors is a man aged 18 to 29 in good health. Some clones in this sample may be carry-over from other donors' samples.

This chain joins TRBV7-9 and TRBJ2-5; 8 nucleotides match TRBD1. J was trimmed by 4 bases and V by 1 base; bases with no gene match: 8. This CDR3 is 16 amino acids long. Germline CDR1 reads SEHNR; CDR2 reads FQNEAQ (reference sequence). In DNA form, the CDR3 reads TGTGCCAGCAGCTTAGGGGCAGGGGGCGTCTCAGAGACCCAGTACTTC. Translating it yields CASSLGAGGVSETQYF.

This chain connects TRBV28 to TRBJ2-1, with TRBD2 matching over 11 bases. V was pared by 8 bases and J by 5 bases, with 5 bases of the junction left unmatched. CDR3 length equals 14 residues. Germline V CDR1 and CDR2: MDHEN, SYDVKM. The chain's CDR3 is CASVTSGTNNEQFF. As DNA, the CDR3 is TGTGCCAGCGTGACTAGCGGGACCAACAATGAGCAGTTCTTC.

The CDR3 DNA sequence: TGCGCCAGCAGCCAAGCCAATTACAGGGAGGCCGGGGAGCTGTTTTTT. It codes for CASSQANYREAGELFF. This chain uses TRBV4-1 with TRBJ2-2; either TRBD1 or TRBD2 may fit D (6 bases each). Germline V gene sequence: CDR1 MGHRA, CDR2 YSYEKL. With 1 base removed from V and 6 bases from J, the gap between germline ends came to 15 bases. The CDR3 is 16 amino acids.

The chain joins TRBV2 to TRBJ2-1; possible D gene TRBD1, 5 bases. The CDR3 is 13 residues long. Germline CDR1 is SNHLY and CDR2 is FYNNEI. Trimming shortened V by 1 base and J by 9 bases, and 10 bases separated the two germline ends. The CDR3 spells CASSEEGATEQFF. DNA for the CDR3: TGTGCCAGCAGTGAAGAAGGGGCGACTGAGCAGTTCTTC.

The chain carries TRBV27 and TRBJ2-7, with 7 bases lining up with TRBD2. The V and J ends lost 0 bases and 5 bases, in that order; junction bases with no gene match: 4. This CDR3 has 14 amino acids. The germline V gene encodes CDR1 MNHEY and CDR2 SMNVEV (reference sequence). CDR3 protein: CASSLSLGGNEQYF. The CDR3 DNA sequence: TGTGCCAGCAGTTTATCGCTCGGGGGGAACGAGCAGTACTTC.

This clone appeared once. The chain combines TRBV6-5 with TRBJ2-5; TRBD1 is a possible D gene (6 bases). V dropped 5 bases and J dropped 1 base, with 11 bases sitting between them. The CDR3 totals 14 residues. Germline V gene lookup returns CDR1 MNHEY and CDR2 SVGAGI. The CDR3 region is CASSDRSFQETQYF. CDR3 nucleotide sequence: TGTGCCAGCAGTGACAGGAGCTTCCAAGAGACCCAGTACTTC.

This clone was found a few times. The chain joins TRBV7-9 to TRBJ1-1, with 11 nucleotides matching TRBD1. The CDR3 length is 12 residues. Germline loops: CDR1 SEHNR, CDR2 FQNEAQ (reference sequence). The junction had 1 base not matched to a gene; V was cut back by 8 bases and J by 5 bases. In DNA form, the CDR3 reads TGTGCCAGCGGGACAGGGGGGACTGAAGCTTTCTTT. Residues: CASGTGGTEAFF.

In DNA, the CDR3 is TGCAGCGTCGGGACAGGGACGAGCTCCTACAATGAGCAGTTCTTC. It yields the protein CSVGTGTSSYNEQFF. V usage is TRBV29-1 and J usage is TRBJ2-1; 9 positions agree with TRBD1. V was clipped by 6 bases and J by 0 bases; unmatched bases: 6. Germline-derived CDR1 and CDR2 are SQVTM and ANQGSEA. The CDR3 extends over 15 amino acids.

The rearrangement links TRBV25-1 to TRBJ1-2; D is perhaps TRBD1 (6 bases). V was trimmed by 1 base and J by 8 bases, leaving 14 bases between them. Germline assignment: CDR1 MGHDK and CDR2 SYGVNS. This CDR3 is built from 14 residues. The CDR3 protein is CASSESTDREGYTF. In DNA form, the CDR3 reads TGTGCCAGCAGTGAATCCACGGACAGAGAAGGCTACACCTTC.

Points on this clone: The sample holds other DNA sequences that translate to the same CDR3. This sequence joins TRBV9 and TRBJ2-3; tentatively, D is TRBD2 (6 bases). The germline CDR1 and CDR2 sequences are SGDLS and YYNGEE. The CDR3 extends over 15 amino acids. Trimming stripped 0 bases from V and 2 bases from J, with 10 bases between. The CDR3 sequence is CASSVVGLITDTQYF. Written as DNA, the CDR3 is TGTGCCAGCAGCGTAGTGGGACTTATCACAGATACGCAGTATTTT.

This clone has more than one count but fewer than ten. CDR3 DNA: TGTGCCAGCAGCTTTGACTCAGGGGGCGCCTATGGCTACACCTTC. Encoded protein: CASSFDSGGAYGYTF. The chain links TRBV7-9 to TRBJ1-2; TRBD1 matches 8 bases. Germline CDR1 reads SEHNR; CDR2 reads FQNEAQ (reference sequence). Trimming at V came to 3 bases and at J to 4 bases, leaving 7 bases not matched to a gene. The CDR3 extends over 15 amino acids.

This clone is a singleton in its sample. The V and J genes are TRBV7-9 and TRBJ2-1, with TRBD1 as a possible D gene (5 bases). This CDR3 contains 14 residues. V lost 1 base and J lost 6, with 10 bases in between. Per germline, CDR1 SEHNR and CDR2 FQNEAQ (reference sequence). The CDR3 reads CASSLEGASNEQFF. In DNA form, the CDR3 reads TGTGCCAGCAGCTTAGAAGGGGCGAGCAATGAGCAGTTCTTC.

This rearrangement joins TRBV30 to TRBJ1-4; no clear D. The CDR3 covers 13 residues. Trimming removed 4 bases at V and 2 bases at J, with 8 bases between. Per germline, CDR1 GTSNPN and CDR2 SVGIG (reference sequence). This CDR3 is CAWTPGTNEKLFF. CDR3 sequence (DNA): TGTGCCTGGACCCCGGGGACTAATGAAAAACTGTTTTTT.

The rearrangement uses TRBV4-1 and TRBJ2-2; D is possibly TRBD1 (7 bases). CDR1 MGHRA and CDR2 YSYEKL come from the germline V gene. The CDR3 contains 15 residues. V gave up 4 bases and J gave up 6 bases, with 15 bases separating them. The CDR3 nucleotides read TGCGCCAGCAGCCCGCGAGGAGGGGGCCCCGGGGAGCTGTTTTTT. Protein sequence: CASSPRGGGPGELFF.

The J gene is TRBJ2-2, the V gene TRBV9; TRBD1 is a possible D gene (6 bases). The CDR3 is 14 residues long. Trimming took off 3 bases at V and 4 bases at J, with 10 bases between the two ends. Germline-derived CDR1 and CDR2 are SGDLS and YYNGEE. For the CDR3, the DNA is TGTGCCAGCAGCGCAGGGGTTGGCACCGGGGAGCTGTTTTTT. Translating it yields CASSAGVGTGELFF. The variable domain in full, completed from reference TRBV9 and TRBJ2-2, reads DSGVTQTPKHLITATGQRVTLRCSPRSGDLSVYWYQQSLDQGLQFLIQYYNGEERAKGNILERFSAQQFPDLHSELNLSSLELGDSALYFCASSAGVGTGELFFGEGSRLTVL.

This clone was picked up one time. V usage is TRBV7-3 and J usage is TRBJ2-3, with D perhaps assigned TRBD1 or TRBD2 (5 bases each). This CDR3 has 15 residues. The V gene lost 5 bases and the J gene lost 4 bases, with 16 bases spanning the gap. Per the germline V gene, CDR1 is SGHTA and CDR2 is FQGTGA. CDR3 in amino acids: CASSPEHRGPDTQYF. The DNA of the CDR3 is TGTGCCAGCAGCCCAGAGCACCGGGGCCCAGATACGCAGTATTTT.

CDR3 residues: CSARDNNYEQYF. DNA for the CDR3: TGCAGCGCCCGGGACAACAACTACGAGCAGTACTTC. The chain carries TRBV29-1 and TRBJ2-7; perhaps TRBD1 as D (6 bases). V dropped 7 bases and J dropped 3 bases, with 13 bases sitting between them. The CDR3 length is 12 residues. Germline V gene sequence: CDR1 SQVTM, CDR2 ANQGSEA.

This clone was seen a single time. The chain carries TRBV12-5 and TRBJ2-1, with 8 bases fitting TRBD1. Germline CDR1 and CDR2: LGHNT and FRNRAP. After removal of 3 bases from V and 8 bases from J, the junction contained 3 bases not matched to a gene. This CDR3 contains 13 residues. The CDR3 sequence: CASGFSQGDEQFF. The CDR3 DNA is TGTGCTAGTGGTTTTTCACAGGGGGATGAGCAGTTCTTC.

The V gene is TRBV19, the J gene TRBJ2-1; TRBD2 is a possible D gene (6 bases). Germline-derived CDR1 and CDR2 are LNHDA and SQIVND (reference sequence). V lost 7 bases to trimming and J lost 4 bases, with 26 bases between them. The CDR3 has 18 amino acids. CDR3 sequence: CASTGWGVSGVKYNEQFF. CDR3 coding DNA: TGTGCCAGTACCGGATGGGGGGTATCGGGAGTGAAGTACAATGAGCAGTTCTTC.

The rearrangement uses TRBV4-3 and TRBJ2-7, with D perhaps matching TRBD2 (5 bases). The CDR3 runs 14 residues. Germline CDR1 LGHNA, CDR2 YSLEER. V shed 2 bases and J shed 3 bases, with 11 bases lying between them. The CDR3 loop is CASSQSRRDYEQYF. In DNA form, the CDR3 reads TGCGCCAGCAGCCAATCGCGTCGGGACTACGAGCAGTACTTC.

The gene calls are TRBV30 and TRBJ1-2, with TRBD1 as a possible D gene (5 bases). Germline V gene sequence: CDR1 GTSNPN, CDR2 SVGIG (reference sequence). The ends were cut back, 1 base at V and 8 bases at J, with 14 bases in the middle. This CDR3 has 13 residues. The CDR3 nucleotides read TGTGCCTGGAGTGGCATTAAGGGGCCCGGCTACACCTTC. This encodes CAWSGIKGPGYTF.

The chain combines TRBV27 with TRBJ2-7, with 10 bases identical to TRBD2. Trimming removed 5 bases from V and 3 bases from J; junction bases left unmatched: 7. This CDR3 has 15 residues. Per the germline V gene, CDR1 is MNHEY and CDR2 is SMNVEV (reference sequence). The CDR3 DNA is TGTGCCAGCAGTCCTCTCTGGACTAGCGGCTACGAGCAGTACTTC. Protein: CASSPLWTSGYEQYF.

The chain couples TRBV19 to TRBJ1-1; tentative D call: TRBD1 (6 bases). Germline V lookup: CDR1 LNHDA, CDR2 SQIVND (reference sequence). V was pared by 3 bases and J by 1 base, with 15 bases between. This CDR3 spans 16 amino acids. This chain's CDR3 is CASSIAGVNSNTEAFF. CDR3 coding DNA: TGTGCCAGTAGTATTGCAGGGGTGAACTCGAACACTGAAGCTTTCTTT.

The chain couples TRBV19 to TRBJ2-2; perhaps TRBD1 as D (6 bases). The ends were cut back, 5 bases at V and 1 base at J, with 14 bases in the middle. Germline V gene data show CDR1 as LNHDA and CDR2 as SQIVND (reference sequence). The CDR3 consists of 16 residues. CDR3 sequence (DNA): TGTGCCAGTAGTGGCAGGGGTCTGCGGAACACCGGGGAGCTGTTTTTT. It is translated as CASSGRGLRNTGELFF.

This chain links TRBV29-1 with TRBJ2-2; D gene uncertain. The CDR3 is made up of 14 amino acids. V gave up 0 bases and J gave up 4 bases, with 9 bases separating them. CDR1 is SQVTM, CDR2 ANQGSEA, per germline. DNA for the CDR3: TGCAGCGTTGAAGATCACGGTGGCACCGGGGAGCTGTTTTTT. It yields the protein CSVEDHGGTGELFF.

This clone has only one observation. The rearrangement uses TRBV19 and TRBJ1-5; TRBD1 agrees at 7 bases. The length of the CDR3 is 14 residues. Trimming cost V 5 bases and J 1 base; bases outside gene matches: 2. CDR1 LNHDA and CDR2 SQIVND come from the germline V gene (reference sequence). The CDR3 is CASSGTVSNQPQHF. As DNA, the CDR3 is TGTGCCAGTAGTGGGACAGTAAGCAATCAGCCCCAGCATTTT.

The V call is TRBV7-9, the J call TRBJ2-3; 7 positions agree with TRBD2. The CDR3 is 16 amino acids. The germline V gene has CDR1 SEHNR and CDR2 FQNEAQ (reference sequence). Losses at the gene ends were 5 bases for V and 2 bases for J; bases not matched to a gene: 10. DNA of the CDR3: TGTGCCAGCAGCCCAGCGGCTAGCGGCCTCACAGATACGCAGTATTTT. Encoded protein: CASSPAASGLTDTQYF.

CDR3 in DNA: TGTGCCAGCAGGCTGCAAATGAACACTGAAGCTTTCTTT. Protein sequence: CASRLQMNTEAFF. The V and J genes are TRBV28 and TRBJ1-1; D not resolved. The CDR3 sequence is 13 residues long. Germline CDR1 is MDHEN and CDR2 is SYDVKM. V was trimmed by 6 bases and J by 0 bases, leaving 8 bases between them.

A remark on this clone: The sample holds other DNA sequences that translate to the same CDR3. This sequence joins TRBV27 and TRBJ2-7; D uncertain. The germline CDR1 and CDR2 sequences are MNHEY and SMNVEV (reference sequence). Trimming cost V 0 bases and J 3 bases, with 6 bases left between them. The CDR3 extends over 13 amino acids. CDR3 amino acids: CASSLSRHYEQYF. The CDR3 DNA follows: TGTGCCAGCAGTTTATCCCGACACTACGAGCAGTACTTC.